These 10 T cell receptor beta chains were sequenced from one sample in a study of cytomegalovirus exposure and HLA in healthy donors (dated by TCRdb to the late 2010s). Libraries were built with the immunoSEQ multiplex PCR assay. TCRdb obtained this table from immuneACCESS and retained in-frame rearrangements with V and J assigned. These tables miss some clones; where compared with another copy, unresolved V genes account for less than half of the shortfall, and the remainder is unexplained. In this sample the table shows 110,000 to 150,000 clones, approximately 94% of which occur a single time. Over 1.5% of the sample is held by the ten biggest clonotypes. Sequencing used PBMCs. The receptors come from a man younger than 35 in good health and CMV-seropositive.

The gene calls are TRBV5-1 and TRBJ1-1; 7 nucleotides match TRBD1. J lost 1 base, V lost 7 bases, and 16 bases had no gene match. This CDR3 contains 17 residues. CDR1 is SGHRS, CDR2 YFSETQ, per germline. CDR3: CASHPLGGRRRNTEAFF. The CDR3 region has the DNA TGCGCCAGCCACCCATTAGGGGGCCGACGTCGGAACACTGAAGCTTTCTTT.

The genes are TRBV4-1 and TRBJ2-7; possibly TRBD2 for D (6 bases). The germline V and J ends were trimmed by 0 bases and 2 bases, with 11 bases remaining between them. Germline CDR1 MGHRA, CDR2 YSYEKL. This CDR3 has 15 residues. This CDR3 is CASSQDSGNPYEQYF. In nucleotides, the CDR3 is TGCGCCAGCAGCCAAGATAGCGGCAACCCCTACGAGCAGTACTTC.

The chain recombines TRBV2 with TRBJ2-5; 10 bases match TRBD2. With V trimmed by 8 bases and J by 2 bases, 5 bases remained unmatched. The CDR3 loop spans 14 amino acids. Looked up from germline, CDR1 is SNHLY and CDR2 is FYNNEI. CDR3 coding DNA: TGTGCCAGCGAAGTGGGACTAGCGCAAGAGACCCAGTACTTC. It codes for CASEVGLAQETQYF.

The chain joins TRBV6-5 to TRBJ1-5, with D hard to call. V was shortened by 0 bases and J by 0 bases, with 6 bases between the two germline ends. In germline, CDR1 is MNHEY, CDR2 SVGAGI. The CDR3 is 15 residues long. Here the CDR3 DNA reads TGTGCCAGCAGTTACTCCGGGTCTAGCAATCAGCCCCAGCATTTT. It translates to CASSYSGSSNQPQHF.

V is TRBV13 and J is TRBJ2-7, with 9 bases aligning to TRBD1. The CDR3 is 15 residues long. Germline CDR1 and CDR2: PRHDT and FYEKMQ (reference sequence). The trim removed 1 base at V and 7 bases at J, leaving 8 bases unmatched. The DNA for the CDR3 is TGTGCCAGCAGCTTAGAGGGGACAGGGTTAGGGGAGCAGTACTTC. It translates to CASSLEGTGLGEQYF.

This clone occurred once. The chain employs TRBV28 and TRBJ1-5; a weak D match, TRBD1 (6 bases). Trimming pared 7 bases from V and 7 bases from J, leaving 17 bases between. This CDR3 spans 14 amino acids. Germline CDR1 is MDHEN and CDR2 is SYDVKM. CDR3 in DNA: TGTGCCAGCAACGAACAGGGTTTGAGGCAGCCCCAGCATTTT. This translates into CASNEQGLRQPQHF.

CDR3 bases: TGTGCCAGCAGTGAAGGGAAAGCGGGAGGGCCGGAGACCCAGTACTTC. This translates into CASSEGKAGGPETQYF. The chain is built from TRBV2 and TRBJ2-5; the match to TRBD2 covers 10 bases. The CDR3 is 16 residues long. The V gene end was trimmed by 1 base and the J gene end by 5 bases; junction bases not matched to a gene: 7. Germline CDR1 reads SNHLY; CDR2 reads FYNNEI.

This clone was recorded only once. The chain employs TRBV28 and TRBJ1-1, with D maybe TRBD1 (6 bases). CDR3 size: 14 residues. V lost 7 bases and J lost 5, with 17 bases in between. The germline V gene has CDR1 MDHEN and CDR2 SYDVKM. CDR3 nucleotide sequence: TGTGCCAGCATAACGACAGGTTCTGTTACTGAAGCTTTCTTT. It codes for CASITTGSVTEAFF.

The chain employs TRBV9 and TRBJ2-3, with unresolved D. Germline V lookup: CDR1 SGDLS, CDR2 YYNGEE. The CDR3 has 13 amino acids. Trimming took off 4 bases at V and 4 bases at J, with 10 bases between the two ends. The CDR3: CASSPRVSDTQYF. The DNA for the CDR3 is TGTGCCAGCAGCCCTCGGGTGTCAGATACGCAGTATTTT. Full variable domain (missing parts from reference TRBV9 and TRBJ2-3): DSGVTQTPKHLITATGQRVTLRCSPRSGDLSVYWYQQSLDQGLQFLIQYYNGEERAKGNILERFSAQQFPDLHSELNLSSLELGDSALYFCASSPRVSDTQYFGPGTRLTVL.

This clone was counted a few times. The chain joins TRBV5-4 to TRBJ1-2; 10 bases map to TRBD1. CDR1 is SGHNT and CDR2 is YYREEE in the germline V gene (reference sequence). Germline trimming cut 4 bases from V and 8 bases from J; bases unmatched to any gene: 11. There are 15 residues in the CDR3. Here the CDR3 DNA reads TGTGCCAGCAGCGCCGGGACAGGGGAGCTGGGGGGCTACACCTTC. Amino acids: CASSAGTGELGGYTF.